Sequencing of this T cell receptor (beta chain) was carried out in a study of OX40 agonist ivuxolimab in advanced cancers. Study background: Intravenous ivuxolimab at 0.01 to 10 mg/kg was given to patients every 2 weeks. Aged roughly 23 to 80 with a mean of 60 years, they were approximately 80% male.

The assay was immunoSEQ multiplex PCR, and TCRdb's table has in-frame clones only and misses some. This table has some 98,000 clones, 87% appearing once. Only one count was recorded for this clone. The V gene's germline CDR1 is SGHVS and CDR2 FQNEAQ. The CDR3 runs 13 residues. V shed 3 bases and J shed 1 base, with 6 bases lying between them. Here the sequenced sample was CD4+ or CD8+ T cells sorted from blood, taken in a trial of the OX40 agonist ivuxolimab. This chain connects TRBV7-8 to TRBJ1-1, with D hard to call. This clonotype was sampled from an adult with an advanced solid tumor such as melanoma, head and neck, liver or kidney cancer. The DNA of the CDR3 is TGTGCCAGCAGCTTTCAGCAGAACACTGAAGCTTTCTTT. This sequence encodes CASSFQQNTEAFF.